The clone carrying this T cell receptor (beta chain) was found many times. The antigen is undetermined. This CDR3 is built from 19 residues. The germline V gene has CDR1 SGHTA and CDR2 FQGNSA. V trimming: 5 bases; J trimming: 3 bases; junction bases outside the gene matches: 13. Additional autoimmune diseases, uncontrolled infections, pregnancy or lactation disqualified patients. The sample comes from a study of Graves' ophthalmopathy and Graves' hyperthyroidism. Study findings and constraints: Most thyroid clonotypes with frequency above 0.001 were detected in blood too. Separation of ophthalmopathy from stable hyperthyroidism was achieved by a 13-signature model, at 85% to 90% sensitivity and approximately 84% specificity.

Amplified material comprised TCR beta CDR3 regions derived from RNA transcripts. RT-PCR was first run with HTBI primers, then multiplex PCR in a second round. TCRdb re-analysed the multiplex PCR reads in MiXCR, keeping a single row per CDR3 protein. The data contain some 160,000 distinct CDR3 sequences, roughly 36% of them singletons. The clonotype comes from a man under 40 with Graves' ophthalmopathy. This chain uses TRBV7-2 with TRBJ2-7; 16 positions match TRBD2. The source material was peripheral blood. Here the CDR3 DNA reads TGTGCCAGCAGCCCATCCAGCCCCGGGACTAGCGGGAGGGGCTACGAGCAGTACTTC. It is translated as CASSPSSPGTSGRGYEQYF. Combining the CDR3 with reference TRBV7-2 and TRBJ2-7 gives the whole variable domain GAGVSQSPSNKVTEKGKDVELRCDPISGHTALYWYRQSLGQGLEFLIYFQGNSAPDKSGLPSDRFSAERTGGSVSTLTIQRTQQEDSAVYLCASSPSSPGTSGRGYEQYFGPGTRLTVT.